The T cell receptor beta chain under discussion was sequenced for a study of memory CD4+ T cells and cytomegalovirus serostatus. Study-level background: Healthy Belgian adult donors included several CMV-positive and some 23 CMV-negative people. Study-wide results and caveats: Repertoires predicted CMV serostatus with median bootstrapped AUC of approximately 0.94. Of roughly 180 reported CMV TCRbeta sequences, about 67 were found in memory CD4+ repertoires.

This clone showed up just a few times. Its antigen remains unknown. The V gene lost 7 bases and the J gene lost 2 bases, with 11 bases spanning the gap. The CDR3 loop spans 13 amino acids. CDR1 and CDR2 (germline): LNHDA, SQIVND (reference sequence). The sort gate was single viable CD3+CD4+CD8-CD45RO+ cells for memory CD4+ T cells. Positive selection with CD4 microbeads enriched total CD4+ T cells. Assay: immunoSEQ multiplex PCR; the TCRdb copy retains only in-frame clones and omits some. This sample has 46,000 or so clones, with roughly three quarters found just once. This TCR was recovered from an adult in good health and CMV-seronegative. The rearrangement uses TRBV19 and TRBJ1-2; the D gene is possibly TRBD1 (5 bases). The sequenced material came from memory CD4+ T cells from blood. In nucleotides, the CDR3 is TGTGCCAGTAAGCCGGGGGGAAACTATGGCTACACCTTC. Residues: CASKPGGNYGYTF.